The sequence of this TCR beta chain was determined in a study of lymphopenia after photon versus proton radiotherapy. Study-wide results and limits: After the lymphocyte nadir, photon-treated repertoires showed oligoclonal expansion, especially of CD8+ Temra cells. Better survival with proton therapy was suggested as possible, not demonstrated. In patients who died, overall survival fell as post-nadir TCR diversity dropped more. Relative stability marked proton patients; photon patients lost diversity and naive cells.

The method was immunoSEQ multiplex PCR; TCRdb's version includes in-frame clones alone and lacks a portion of them. The repertoire holds around 53,000 clones, with around four fifths as singletons. The germline CDR1 and CDR2 sequences are MNHNS and SASEGT. The CDR3 extends over 12 amino acids. V was clipped by 2 bases and J by 4 bases, with 6 bases between them. In this sample, this clone turned up a few times. The antigen is not known. This receptor was obtained from a man aged 50-60 years with gastric cancer. The specimen was peripheral blood, collected from a patient treated with photon-based radiotherapy. The rearrangement uses TRBV6-1 and TRBJ2-7, with D possibly being TRBD1 (5 bases). The CDR3 spells CASSESGYEQYF. The DNA of the CDR3 is TGTGCCAGCAGTGAATCAGGGTACGAGCAGTACTTC.